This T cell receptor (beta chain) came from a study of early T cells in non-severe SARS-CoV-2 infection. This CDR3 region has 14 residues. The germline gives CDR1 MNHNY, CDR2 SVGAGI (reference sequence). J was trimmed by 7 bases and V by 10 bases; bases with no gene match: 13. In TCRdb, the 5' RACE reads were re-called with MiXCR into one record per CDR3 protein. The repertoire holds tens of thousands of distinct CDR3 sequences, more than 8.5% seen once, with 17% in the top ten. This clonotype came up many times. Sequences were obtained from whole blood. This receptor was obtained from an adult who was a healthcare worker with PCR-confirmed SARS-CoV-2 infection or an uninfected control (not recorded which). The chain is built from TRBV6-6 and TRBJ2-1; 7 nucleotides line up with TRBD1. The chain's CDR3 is CATGQRGQRNEQFF. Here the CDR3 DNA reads TGTGCCACGGGCCAGAGGGGGCAGAGGAATGAGCAGTTCTTC.